What follows is one T cell receptor (beta chain) and its context. Its antigen is still unknown. V dropped 4 bases and J dropped 7; count of bases not matched to a gene: 4. Looked up from germline, CDR1 is SGHTA and CDR2 is FQGNSA. This CDR3 is built from 13 residues. This entry is derived from a study of cytomegalovirus exposure and HLA in healthy donors. General study points: CMV serostatus stood as the only immune exposure information on hand. The study listed some 160 cytomegalovirus-associated TCR beta chains. Analyzed later, association rates of TCRs varied across HLA loci, with DRB1 most and HLA-C fewest.

The PCR contained 60 Vbeta and 13 Jbeta primers. The data were produced by immunoSEQ multiplex PCR, yet TCRdb's version contains in-frame clones alone and is incomplete. The sample holds around 91,000 clones, over 65% seen once. Sequencing was carried out using PBMCs. The source is a woman between 40 and 50 years old in good health and CMV-seropositive. The rearrangement links TRBV7-2 to TRBJ2-7; 10 bases map to TRBD1. The CDR3 nucleotides read TGTGCCAGCAGCTCGGACAGGGGGAAAGAGCAGTACTTC. Protein product: CASSSDRGKEQYF.